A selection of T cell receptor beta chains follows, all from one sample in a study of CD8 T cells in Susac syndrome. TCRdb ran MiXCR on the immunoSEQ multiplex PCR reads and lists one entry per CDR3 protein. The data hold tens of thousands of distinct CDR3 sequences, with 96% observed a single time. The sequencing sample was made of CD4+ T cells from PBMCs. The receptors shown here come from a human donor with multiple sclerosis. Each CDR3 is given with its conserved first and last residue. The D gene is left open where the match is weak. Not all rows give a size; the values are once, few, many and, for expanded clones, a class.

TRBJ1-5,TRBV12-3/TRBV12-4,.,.,CASSLRPENNQPQHF,TGTGCCAGCAGTTTAAGGCCAGAAAACAATCAGCCCCAGCATTTT
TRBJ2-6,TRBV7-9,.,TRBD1,CASSDGTAGANVLTF,TGTGCCAGCAGCGACGGGACAGCGGGGGCCAACGTCCTGACTTTC
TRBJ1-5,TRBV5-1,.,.,CASSFGSNQPQHF,TGCGCCAGCAGCTTTGGCAGCAATCAGCCCCAGCATTTT
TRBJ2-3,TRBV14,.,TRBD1,CASSHDRGRADTQYF,TGTGCCAGCAGCCACGACAGGGGGCGGGCAGATACGCAGTATTTT
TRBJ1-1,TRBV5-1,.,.,CASRTGPQNTEAFF,TGCGCCAGCAGGACGGGACCCCAAAACACTGAAGCTTTCTTT
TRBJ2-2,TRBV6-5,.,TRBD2,CASRAGGTNTGELFF,TGTGCCAGCCGCGCCGGGGGGACGAACACCGGGGAGCTGTTTTTT
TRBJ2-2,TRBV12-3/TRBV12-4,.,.,CASSRGPLYTGELFF,TGTGCCAGCAGTAGAGGGCCACTCTACACCGGGGAGCTGTTTTTT
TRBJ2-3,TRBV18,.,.,CASSPGNADTQYF,TGTGCCAGCTCACCAGGGAACGCAGATACGCAGTATTTT
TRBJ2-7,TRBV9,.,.,CASSEGVGGVSGEQYF,TGTGCCAGCAGCGAAGGGGTGGGGGGAGTGAGTGGCGAGCAGTACTTC
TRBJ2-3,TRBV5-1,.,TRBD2,CASSPARGDTDTQYF,TGCGCCAGCAGTCCCGCGCGGGGGGACACAGATACGCAGTATTTT
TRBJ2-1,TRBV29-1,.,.,CSVGGGPHNEQFF,TGCAGCGTTGGGGGGGGGCCCCACAATGAGCAGTTCTTC
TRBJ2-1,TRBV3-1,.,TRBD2,CASSQGKFGLAGGGSYNEQFF,TGTGCCAGCAGCCAAGGGAAGTTCGGACTAGCGGGGGGCGGCTCCTACAATGAGCAGTTCTTC
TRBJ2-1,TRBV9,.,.,CASSDFGDEQFF,TGTGCCAGCAGCGATTTTGGGGATGAGCAGTTCTTC
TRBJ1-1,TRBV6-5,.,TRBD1,CASSIGTGAGEAFF,TGTGCCAGCAGCATCGGGACAGGGGCGGGTGAAGCTTTCTTT
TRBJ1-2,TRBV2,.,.,CASSEGGAGDYGYTF,TGTGCCAGCAGTGAAGGGGGGGCCGGGGACTATGGCTACACCTTC
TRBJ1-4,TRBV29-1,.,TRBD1,CSVQGTGSEKLFF,TGCAGCGTGCAGGGGACAGGGTCTGAAAAACTGTTTTTT
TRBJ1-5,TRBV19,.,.,CASKGQGWGIQPQHF,TGTGCCAGTAAGGGTCAGGGTTGGGGAATTCAGCCCCAGCATTTT
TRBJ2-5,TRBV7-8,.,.,CASSFTRAGETQYF,TGTGCCAGCAGCTTCACCCGGGCCGGAGAGACCCAGTACTTC
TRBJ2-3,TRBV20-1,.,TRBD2,CSALFTGGRSDTQYF,TGCAGTGCCCTATTTACGGGGGGGCGGTCTGATACGCAGTATTTT
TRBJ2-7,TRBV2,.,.,CASSAVPGVYEQYF,TGTGCCAGCAGTGCCGTTCCGGGGGTCTACGAGCAGTACTTC
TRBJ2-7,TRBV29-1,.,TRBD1,CSAGDRGYEQYF,TGCAGCGCCGGGGACAGGGGGTACGAGCAGTACTTC
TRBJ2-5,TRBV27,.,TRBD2,CASSQGLAGYQETQYF,TGTGCCAGCAGTCAGGGACTAGCGGGGTACCAAGAGACCCAGTACTTC
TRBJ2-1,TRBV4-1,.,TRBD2,CASSQSRQASGDDEQFF,TGCGCCAGCAGCCAGTCGAGACAGGCTAGCGGGGACGATGAGCAGTTCTTC
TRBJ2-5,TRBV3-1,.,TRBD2,CASSQVSGVETQYF,TGTGCCAGCAGCCAAGTTAGCGGGGTGGAGACCCAGTACTTC
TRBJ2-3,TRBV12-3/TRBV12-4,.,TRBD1,CASSSGTGYGESDTQYF,TGTGCCAGCAGTTCCGGGACAGGGTACGGGGAGTCAGATACGCAGTATTTT
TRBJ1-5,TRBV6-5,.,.,CASSSLTSNQPQHF,TGTGCCAGCAGCTCTCTAACTAGCAATCAGCCCCAGCATTTT
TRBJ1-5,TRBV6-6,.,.,CASSYSAVQMDQPQHF,TGTGCCAGCAGTTACTCAGCCGTCCAAATGGATCAGCCCCAGCATTTT
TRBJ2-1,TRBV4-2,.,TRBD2,CASSQDPGREEFF,TGTGCCAGCAGCCAAGATCCGGGGAGGGAGGAGTTCTTC
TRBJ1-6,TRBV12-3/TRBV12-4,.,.,CASSQANSYNSPLHF,TGTGCCAGCAGCCAAGCAAACTCCTATAATTCACCCCTCCACTTT
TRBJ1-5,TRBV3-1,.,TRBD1,CASSLGRDRENQPQHF,TGTGCCAGCAGCCTTGGCCGGGACAGGGAAAATCAGCCCCAGCATTTT
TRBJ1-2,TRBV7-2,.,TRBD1,CASSPDRGYGYTF,TGTGCCAGCAGCCCCGACAGGGGGTATGGCTACACCTTC
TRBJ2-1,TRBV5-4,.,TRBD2,CASSPWTGLAGGGEQFF,TGTGCCAGCAGCCCATGGACCGGACTAGCCGGGGGGGGTGAGCAGTTCTTC
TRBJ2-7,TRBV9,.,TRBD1,CASSVAPDRVPYEQYF,TGTGCCAGCAGCGTAGCTCCGGACAGGGTTCCCTACGAGCAGTACTTC
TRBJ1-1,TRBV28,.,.,CASRPQRPNTEAFF,TGTGCCAGCAGACCTCAGAGACCGAACACTGAAGCTTTCTTT
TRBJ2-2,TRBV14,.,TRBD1,CASSQPVGTGRTGELFF,TGTGCCAGCAGCCAACCGGTCGGGACAGGGCGCACCGGGGAGCTGTTTTTT
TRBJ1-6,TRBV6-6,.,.,CASSSESSYNSPLHF,TGTGCCAGCAGTTCCGAGAGCTCCTATAATTCACCCCTCCACTTT
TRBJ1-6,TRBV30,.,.,CAWSPPGSPLHF,TGTGCCTGGAGTCCCCCTGGTTCACCCCTCCACTTT
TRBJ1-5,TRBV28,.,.,CASIGGGEQPQHF,TGTGCCAGCATCGGAGGGGGTGAACAGCCCCAGCATTTT
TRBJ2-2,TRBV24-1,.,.,CATSDARGGQGGELFF,TGTGCCACCAGTGATGCTCGTGGGGGCCAGGGCGGGGAGCTGTTTTTT
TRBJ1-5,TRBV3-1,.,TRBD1,CASSLGQGVRQPQHF,TGTGCCAGCAGCCTCGGACAGGGAGTTCGCCAGCCCCAGCATTTT
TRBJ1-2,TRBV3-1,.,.,CASSQGTGSFDGYTF,TGTGCCAGCAGCCAAGGAACAGGGAGTTTCGATGGCTACACCTTC
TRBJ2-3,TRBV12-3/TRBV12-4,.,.,CASSLLHREDTQYF,TGTGCCAGCAGTTTGCTCCACAGGGAAGATACGCAGTATTTT
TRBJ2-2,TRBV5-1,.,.,CASSLPPGRSNTGELFF,TGCGCCAGCAGCCTACCCCCGGGACGGTCGAACACCGGGGAGCTGTTTTTT
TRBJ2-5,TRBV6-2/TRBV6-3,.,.,CASSGTAQETQYF,TGTGCCAGCAGTGGGACGGCACAAGAGACCCAGTACTTC
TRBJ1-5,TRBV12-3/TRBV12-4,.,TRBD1,CASSSFRGNQPQHF,TGTGCCAGCAGTTCGTTCAGGGGGAATCAGCCCCAGCATTTT
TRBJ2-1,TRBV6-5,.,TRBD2,CATRSRLAGGYNEQFF,TGTGCCACCCGTTCTAGGCTAGCGGGGGGCTACAATGAGCAGTTCTTC
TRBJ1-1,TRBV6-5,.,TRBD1,CASSSPGQTNTEAFF,TGTGCCAGCAGTTCCCCGGGACAGACGAACACTGAAGCTTTCTTT
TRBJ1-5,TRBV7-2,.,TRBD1,CASSPTSGGPWPQHF,TGTGCCAGCAGCCCAACCTCAGGGGGCCCGTGGCCCCAGCATTTT
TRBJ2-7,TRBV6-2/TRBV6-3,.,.,CASTGQLRLDEQYF,TGTGCCAGCACAGGTCAGTTAAGATTGGACGAGCAGTACTTC
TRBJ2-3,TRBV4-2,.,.,CASSQVWEDTQYF,TGTGCCAGCAGCCAAGTTTGGGAAGATACGCAGTATTTT
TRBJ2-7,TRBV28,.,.,CASSSMTVSYEQYF,TGTGCCAGCAGTTCGATGACGGTTTCCTACGAGCAGTACTTC
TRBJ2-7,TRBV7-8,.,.,CASSRSPRGGAAYEQYF,TGTGCCAGCAGCCGAAGTCCGAGAGGGGGGGCCGCCTACGAGCAGTACTTC
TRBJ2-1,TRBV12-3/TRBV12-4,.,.,CASSFRGMSYNEQFF,TGTGCCAGCAGTTTCCGGGGGATGTCCTACAATGAGCAGTTCTTC
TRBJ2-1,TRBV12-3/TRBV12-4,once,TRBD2,CASSQAGLNEQFF,TGTGCCAGCAGTCAAGCGGGGCTTAATGAGCAGTTCTTC
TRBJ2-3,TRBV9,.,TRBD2,CASSVVAGGSDTQYF,TGTGCCAGCAGCGTAGTGGCGGGGGGCAGCGATACGCAGTATTTT
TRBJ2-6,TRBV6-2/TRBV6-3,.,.,CASSYSPVGSGANVLTF,TGTGCCAGCAGTTACTCTCCGGTGGGGTCTGGGGCCAACGTCCTGACTTTC
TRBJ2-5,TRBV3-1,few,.,CASSQTQGTTYF,TGTGCCAGCAGCCAGACCCAGGGGACTACGTACTTC
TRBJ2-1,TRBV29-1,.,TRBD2,CSVGLAGPNEQFF,TGCAGCGTGGGACTAGCGGGGCCTAATGAGCAGTTCTTC